Listed below are T cell receptor beta chains from one sample, sequenced in a study of Graves' ophthalmopathy and Graves' hyperthyroidism. TCRdb re-called the multiplex PCR reads with MiXCR, one entry per CDR3 protein. This repertoire shows about 400,000 distinct CDR3 sequences, 21% found once; its top ten account for roughly 3%. Sequencing was performed on peripheral blood. Receptors originate from a woman under 30 with stable Graves' hyperthyroidism. The CDR3 runs from the conserved cysteine through the conserved F or W.

V: TRBV29-1; J: TRBJ2-7; CDR3: CSVQQTSREQYF
V: TRBV2; J: TRBJ2-7; CDR3: CASSVFYRGEQYF
V: TRBV3-1; J: TRBJ1-5; CDR3: CASSLRGGNQPQHF
V: TRBV20-1; J: TRBJ2-7; CDR3: CSARVRGFDEQYF
V: TRBV20-1; J: TRBJ1-5; CDR3: CSAITGGHTNQPQHF
V: TRBV7-9; J: TRBJ2-2; CDR3: CASSPAWSLNTGELFF
V: TRBV6-5; J: TRBJ2-2; CDR3: CASSYLSTGELFF
V: TRBV27; J: TRBJ2-7; CDR3: CASSSGDSYEQYF
V: TRBV11-3; J: TRBJ1-1; CDR3: CASTESGGNTEAFF
V: TRBV10-3; J: TRBJ1-6; CDR3: CAISGSMGQGSSPLHF
V: TRBV6-2/TRBV6-3; J: TRBJ2-7; CDR3: CASSYSTGGQYF
V: TRBV6-1; J: TRBJ2-7; CDR3: CASSPSGQGSYEQYF
V: TRBV3-1; J: TRBJ2-3; CDR3: CASSQAGNTQYF
V: TRBV15; J: TRBJ1-2; CDR3: CATSTGRTVPGYTF
V: TRBV7-9; J: TRBJ2-5; CDR3: CASSSWTSGSGETQYF
V: TRBV6-1; J: TRBJ1-2; CDR3: CASSDGDYGYTF
V: TRBV6-5; J: TRBJ2-7; CDR3: CASSSLGEEQYF
V: TRBV27; J: TRBJ2-7; CDR3: CASSPPNSGTKGGEQYF
V: TRBV20-1; J: TRBJ2-5; CDR3: CSAVQGAQETQYF
V: TRBV6-9; J: TRBJ2-5; CDR3: CASSYAHPTSGLQETQYF
V: TRBV19; J: TRBJ2-5; CDR3: CASSARRFRETQYF
V: TRBV20-1; J: TRBJ1-3; CDR3: CSARPSTGVAGNTIYF
V: TRBV2; J: TRBJ1-6; CDR3: CASGQDNSPLHF
V: TRBV6-2/TRBV6-3; J: TRBJ2-5; CDR3: CASSPGLESETQYF
V: TRBV12-5; J: TRBJ2-7; CDR3: CASGLVGSYEQYF
V: TRBV20-1; J: TRBJ1-5; CDR3: CSAHRGNEGQPQHF
V: TRBV20-1; J: TRBJ1-6; CDR3: CSAHGRGNNSPLHF
V: TRBV19; J: TRBJ2-3; CDR3: CASSIVRGPAGFSADTQYF
V: TRBV20-1; J: TRBJ2-7; CDR3: CSATPTSGGAYEQYF
V: TRBV6-2/TRBV6-3; J: TRBJ2-5; CDR3: CASSYGGTDQETQYF
V: TRBV24-1; J: TRBJ2-5; CDR3: CATSDLTGSKETQYF
V: TRBV20-1; J: TRBJ1-1; CDR3: CSARNPMNTEAFF
V: TRBV6-1; J: TRBJ1-2; CDR3: CATTRQGYGYTF
V: TRBV29-1; J: TRBJ2-7; CDR3: CSVEDRGGAYEQYF
V: TRBV15; J: TRBJ2-7; CDR3: CATSRSSLGTGLYEQYF
V: TRBV2; J: TRBJ1-2; CDR3: CASSEEPYGYTF
V: TRBV2; J: TRBJ2-7; CDR3: CASSERRGYKQYF
V: TRBV6-1; J: TRBJ2-7; CDR3: CATSARGHEQYF
V: TRBV27; J: TRBJ1-2; CDR3: CASRPRGGAGYTF
V: TRBV24-1; J: TRBJ2-7; CDR3: CAASAGGSSNEQYF
V: TRBV13; J: TRBJ1-2; CDR3: CASSLSDTGRNYGYTF
V: TRBV4-1; J: TRBJ2-7; CDR3: CASSHFRTGTGSYEQYF
V: TRBV20-1; J: TRBJ2-7; CDR3: CSARVRGWYEQYF
V: TRBV19; J: TRBJ1-5; CDR3: CASSITRGRLSQSQHF
V: TRBV3-1; J: TRBJ2-5; CDR3: CASSRFGRGETQYF
V: TRBV6-2/TRBV6-3; J: TRBJ2-5; CDR3: CASVSYGPLRTQYF
V: TRBV6-5; J: TRBJ1-2; CDR3: CASSYSGGGKSYGYTF
V: TRBV2; J: TRBJ1-2; CDR3: CASSPGGLYGYTF
V: TRBV12-3/TRBV12-4; J: TRBJ2-5; CDR3: CASSSSTSGQETQYF
V: TRBV6-2/TRBV6-3; J: TRBJ1-2; CDR3: CASSLIGEYGYTF
V: TRBV6-1; J: TRBJ1-1; CDR3: CASSEADRGRRTEAFF
V: TRBV12-3/TRBV12-4; J: TRBJ2-7; CDR3: CASSSRDPRAYEQYF